These T cell receptor beta chains were read from a single sample in a study of blood T cells in healthy people across ages. TCRdb passed the 5' RACE reads through MiXCR, listing each CDR3 protein once. The profile shows about 1,400,000 distinct CDR3 sequences, almost 60% of them singletons. The sample comprised blood. Source of these receptors: a man younger than 30 in good health. CDR3s include the opening cysteine and the closing phenylalanine or tryptophan. D genes are given only for firm matches. A clone size is listed for some rows: how often the clone was seen (once, few, many), or a class if it is expanded.

CDR3 protein	CDR3 DNA	D gene	V gene	J gene	clone size
CASSHGTGVAGQPQHF	TGTGCCAGCAGTCATGGGACAGGGGTAGCGGGGCAGCCCCAGCATTTT	TRBD1	TRBV28	TRBJ1-5	.
CSVGPPGGSGEQFF	TGCAGCGTGGGCCCTCCGGGAGGAAGTGGTGAGCAGTTCTTC	TRBD2	TRBV29-1	TRBJ2-1	few
CASSLGQGAPGHYGYTF	TGCGCCAGCAGCTTGGGACAGGGGGCGCCTGGCCACTATGGCTACACCTTC	TRBD1	TRBV5-1	TRBJ1-2	few
CASSQGRAEAFF	TGCGCCAGCAGCCAAGGGAGGGCAGAAGCTTTCTTT	.	TRBV4-3	TRBJ1-1	few
CASSYPGLGSETQYF	TGTGCCAGCAGCTATCCGGGACTAGGGAGTGAGACCCAGTACTTC	TRBD2	TRBV28	TRBJ2-5	.
CAIGGTLSYEQYF	TGTGCCATCGGCGGGACACTCTCCTACGAGCAGTACTTC	.	TRBV10-3	TRBJ2-7	once
CASSQDIQDRGLYEQYF	TGTGCCAGCAGCCAAGATATCCAGGACAGGGGGCTCTACGAGCAGTACTTC	TRBD1	TRBV4-2	TRBJ2-7	few
CSGGQGSTTEAFF	TGCAGCGGTGGACAGGGGTCGACCACTGAAGCTTTCTTT	TRBD1	TRBV29-1	TRBJ1-1	few
CASSKATYEQYF	TGTGCCAGCAGCAAAGCTACCTACGAGCAGTACTTC	.	TRBV7-9	TRBJ2-7	few
CASSAGQVAGPLHF	TGCGCCAGCAGTGCGGGGCAGGTTGCCGGTCCCCTCCACTTT	.	TRBV10-2	TRBJ1-6	.
CASKAGQWRNIQYF	TGTGCCAGCAAAGCGGGACAGTGGAGGAACATTCAGTACTTC	.	TRBV27	TRBJ2-4	once
CASNLAGGRYEQYF	TGTGCCAGCAATCTAGCGGGAGGTCGCTACGAGCAGTACTTC	TRBD2	TRBV12-3/TRBV12-4	TRBJ2-7	.
CSVEPPGVTYGYTF	TGCAGCGTTGAACCTCCCGGGGTAACTTATGGCTACACCTTC	.	TRBV29-1	TRBJ1-2	.
CSARSSGSFKTQYF	TGCAGTGCTAGATCTAGCGGGAGTTTCAAGACCCAGTACTTC	TRBD2	TRBV20-1	TRBJ2-5	few
CASSPISGTSTDTQYF	TGTGCCAGCTCGCCAATTTCCGGGACCAGCACAGATACGCAGTATTTT	.	TRBV18	TRBJ2-3	.
CASSPSRGPDTQYF	TGTGCCAGCAGCCCTAGTCGGGGACCAGATACGCAGTATTTT	.	TRBV7-8	TRBJ2-3	.
CASSYSTGGGSQETQYF	TGTGCCAGCAGTTACTCGACAGGGGGGGGATCCCAAGAGACCCAGTACTTC	TRBD1	TRBV2	TRBJ2-5	.
CASSPNQILQGGYGYTF	TGTGCCAGCTCACCGAACCAGATACTACAGGGTGGCTATGGCTACACCTTC	.	TRBV18	TRBJ1-2	.
CASSLGLLVLDEQFF	TGCGCCAGCAGCTTGGGGCTTTTGGTTCTTGATGAGCAGTTCTTC	.	TRBV5-1	TRBJ2-1	.
CASRGSLWETQYF	TGTGCCAGCAGAGGGTCTCTCTGGGAGACCCAGTACTTC	.	TRBV28	TRBJ2-5	.
CATSDLGAKQYF	TGTGCCACCAGTGATTTGGGGGCGAAGCAGTACTTC	.	TRBV24-1	TRBJ2-7	.
CSVRVDTQYF	TGCAGCGTTCGGGTAGATACGCAGTATTTT	.	TRBV29-1	TRBJ2-3	.
CASSAPGQGGTYEQYF	TGTGCCAGCAGTGCGCCGGGGCAGGGCGGAACCTACGAGCAGTACTTC	.	TRBV28	TRBJ2-7	.
CASSQTAQGASEQYF	TGTGCCAGCAGCCAAACGGCCCAGGGGGCAAGCGAGCAGTACTTC	TRBD1	TRBV3-1	TRBJ2-7	.
CASSLDGNTDTQYF	TGTGCCAGCAGCTTAGACGGGAACACAGATACGCAGTATTTT	.	TRBV7-2	TRBJ2-3	few
CASSARWMSSYEQYF	TGTGCCAGCAGTGCCCGATGGATGAGCTCCTACGAGCAGTACTTC	.	TRBV2	TRBJ2-7	.
CASSVYRASAKNIQYF	TGTGCCAGTAGTGTGTACAGGGCCTCGGCCAAAAACATTCAGTACTTC	.	TRBV19	TRBJ2-4	once
CASTPGQGELAGSYEQYF	TGTGCCAGCACCCCGGGACAGGGCGAACTAGCGGGATCCTACGAGCAGTACTTC	.	TRBV7-2	TRBJ2-7	.
CASSGIGGSTDTQYF	TGTGCCAGCAGCGGAATCGGGGGTAGCACAGATACGCAGTATTTT	.	TRBV9	TRBJ2-3	.
CASSSRQVNGYTF	TGTGCCAGCAGCAGTAGACAAGTCAATGGCTACACCTTC	.	TRBV7-9	TRBJ1-2	few
CSVEDRGLFRTEQFF	TGCAGCGTTGAAGATAGAGGACTTTTCCGGACCGAGCAGTTCTTC	.	TRBV29-1	TRBJ2-1	.
CASSLRGPSYEQYF	TGTGCCAGCAGTTTACGCGGTCCCTCTTACGAGCAGTACTTC	.	TRBV12-3/TRBV12-4	TRBJ2-7	many
CASSYGRTDTQYF	TGTGCCAGCAGTTACGGTCGCACAGATACGCAGTATTTT	.	TRBV6-5	TRBJ2-3	.
CAGSQDLVETTEAFF	TGCGCCGGCAGCCAAGATCTTGTGGAGACGACTGAAGCTTTCTTT	.	TRBV4-3	TRBJ1-1	.
CASSQAPDNTEAFF	TGCGCCAGCAGCCAAGCCCCAGATAACACTGAAGCTTTCTTT	.	TRBV4-3	TRBJ1-1	.
CASSQGQGYTYGQYF	TGCGCCAGCAGCCAAGGACAGGGGTATACCTACGGGCAGTACTTC	TRBD1	TRBV4-1	TRBJ2-5	.
CASSHETGPVGYTF	TGCGCCAGCAGCCACGAGACAGGGCCCGTGGGCTACACCTTC	TRBD1	TRBV4-3	TRBJ1-2	few
CASSQEGRQDQPQHF	TGTGCCAGCAGCCAAGAGGGCAGACAAGATCAGCCCCAGCATTTT	.	TRBV4-2	TRBJ1-5	few
CASRIDSGGAQDEQFF	TGTGCCAGCAGAATCGATAGCGGGGGGGCTCAGGATGAGCAGTTCTTC	TRBD2	TRBV2	TRBJ2-1	.
CASSQDHSSGSYNEQFF	TGTGCCAGCAGCCAAGATCACTCTAGCGGGAGCTACAATGAGCAGTTCTTC	TRBD2	TRBV3-1	TRBJ2-1	.
CSVVAAGGPVEQFF	TGCAGCGTTGTTGCGGCGGGAGGCCCGGTGGAGCAGTTCTTC	TRBD2	TRBV29-1	TRBJ2-1	.
CASVTGTTPYEQYF	TGTGCCAGCGTTACCGGGACTACGCCCTACGAGCAGTACTTC	TRBD2	TRBV7-8	TRBJ2-7	once
CASSQAGGRGLSYEQYF	TGTGCCAGCAGCCAAGCGGGCGGCAGGGGGCTCTCCTACGAGCAGTACTTC	TRBD1	TRBV4-2	TRBJ2-7	.
CASSVELGYSQETQYF	TGTGCCAGCAGCGTAGAGTTGGGCTATTCCCAAGAGACCCAGTACTTC	.	TRBV9	TRBJ2-5	few
CASTQRSQNTGELFF	TGTGCCAGCACACAACGGAGCCAAAACACCGGGGAGCTGTTTTTT	.	TRBV7-9	TRBJ2-2	.
CATKSLVMGVSAQYF	TGTGCCACCAAGAGCCTAGTGATGGGGGTATCGGCGCAGTATTTT	.	TRBV15	TRBJ2-3	.
CASSGGSAVIETQYF	TGTGCCAGCAGCGGCGGTAGCGCGGTTATAGAGACCCAGTACTTC	.	TRBV9	TRBJ2-5	.
CASSSSSGNHPYEQYF	TGTGCCAGCAGCTCGTCCTCCGGGAACCATCCCTACGAGCAGTACTTC	.	TRBV11-1	TRBJ2-7	.
CASSPDGGLQETQYF	TGTGCCAGCAGCCCCGATGGGGGCTTGCAAGAGACCCAGTACTTC	.	TRBV7-2	TRBJ2-5	.
CASRAGGRTTYEQYF	TGTGCCAGCAGGGCAGGAGGACGAACTACCTACGAGCAGTACTTC	.	TRBV7-6	TRBJ2-7	.
CASSLAPPLEQYF	TGTGCCAGCAGTTTAGCCCCTCCCCTCGAGCAGTACTTC	.	TRBV27	TRBJ2-7	.
CSARGLREKIDTQYF	TGCAGTGCTAGAGGCCTGCGGGAGAAGATAGATACGCAGTATTTT	TRBD2	TRBV20-1	TRBJ2-3	.
CASSLNRGPSYGYTF	TGTGCCAGCAGCCTCAACAGGGGCCCGAGCTATGGCTACACCTTC	TRBD1	TRBV7-2	TRBJ1-2	.
CASSATGPHEQYF	TGTGCCAGCAGTGCAACAGGGCCACACGAGCAGTACTTC	.	TRBV12-3/TRBV12-4	TRBJ2-7	few
CASRALREIVVDEQFF	TGTGCCAGCAGGGCCCTGAGGGAAATAGTAGTAGATGAGCAGTTCTTC	.	TRBV2	TRBJ2-1	.
CASSLTGVTYKQYF	TGCGCCAGCAGCTTGACAGGCGTCACCTACAAGCAGTACTTC	.	TRBV5-1	TRBJ2-5	.
CASSFLAGDSVTDTQYF	TGTGCCAGCAGTTTCCTAGCGGGAGACTCCGTCACAGATACGCAGTATTTT	TRBD2	TRBV27	TRBJ2-3	.
CASSYFILAGGDRYQETQYF	TGTGCCAGCAGTTACTTCATCTTAGCGGGAGGAGACCGGTACCAAGAGACCCAGTACTTC	TRBD2	TRBV6-5	TRBJ2-5	.